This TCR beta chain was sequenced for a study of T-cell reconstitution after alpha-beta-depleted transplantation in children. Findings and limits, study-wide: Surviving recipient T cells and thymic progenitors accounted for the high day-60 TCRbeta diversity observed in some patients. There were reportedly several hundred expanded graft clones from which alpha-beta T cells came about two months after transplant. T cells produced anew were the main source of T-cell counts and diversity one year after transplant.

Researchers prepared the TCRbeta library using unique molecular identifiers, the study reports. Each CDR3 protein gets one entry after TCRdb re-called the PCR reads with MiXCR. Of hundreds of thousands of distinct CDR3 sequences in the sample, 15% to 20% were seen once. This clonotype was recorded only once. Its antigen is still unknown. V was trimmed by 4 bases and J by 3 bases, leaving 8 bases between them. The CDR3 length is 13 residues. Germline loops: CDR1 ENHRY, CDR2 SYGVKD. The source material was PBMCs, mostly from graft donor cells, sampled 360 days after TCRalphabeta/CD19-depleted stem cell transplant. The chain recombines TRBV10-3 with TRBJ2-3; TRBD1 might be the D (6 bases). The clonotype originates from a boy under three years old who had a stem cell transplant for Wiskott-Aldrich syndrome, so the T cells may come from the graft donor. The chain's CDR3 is CAISGTATDTQYF. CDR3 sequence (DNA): TGTGCCATCAGTGGGACAGCGACAGATACGCAGTATTTT.